This TCR beta chain was recovered during a study of tumor-infiltrating lymphocytes in primary liver carcinoma. Turning to the study itself: Primary liver carcinoma in the patients was surgically resected. The study's findings and limits: In tumor-adjacent and tumor-blood pairs, overlap was lower than in tumor region pairs.

Germline DNA was also extracted, and blood RNA derived from unsorted whole blood. Patients had chronic HBV infection and were treatment-naive. Before the operation took place, four milliliters of peripheral blood were collected. This clonotype was counted only a few times. As yet, its antigen is unknown. Making TCR beta cDNA involved approximately 510 ng total RNA and a constant-region primer. A slightly modified ARM-PCR protocol with three nested multiplex PCR rounds produced these TCR beta libraries. TCRdb reanalysed the multiplex PCR reads using MiXCR and keeps one entry per CDR3 protein. This table has a few hundred thousand distinct CDR3 sequences, roughly 60% appearing once. The receptor was isolated from a woman in her 30s with primary liver carcinoma and hepatitis B virus infection. Sequencing input: peripheral blood.

The CDR3 DNA reads TGTGCCAGCAGTTTGGAACCCTCCTACGAGCAGTACTTC. Amino acid sequence: CASSLEPSYEQYF. The chain is built from TRBV6-2 or TRBV6-3 and TRBJ2-7; no clear D. There are 13 residues in the CDR3. Trimming left V 4 bases short and J 0 bases short, with 7 bases between. CDR1 MNHEY and CDR2 SVGEGT come from the germline V gene.